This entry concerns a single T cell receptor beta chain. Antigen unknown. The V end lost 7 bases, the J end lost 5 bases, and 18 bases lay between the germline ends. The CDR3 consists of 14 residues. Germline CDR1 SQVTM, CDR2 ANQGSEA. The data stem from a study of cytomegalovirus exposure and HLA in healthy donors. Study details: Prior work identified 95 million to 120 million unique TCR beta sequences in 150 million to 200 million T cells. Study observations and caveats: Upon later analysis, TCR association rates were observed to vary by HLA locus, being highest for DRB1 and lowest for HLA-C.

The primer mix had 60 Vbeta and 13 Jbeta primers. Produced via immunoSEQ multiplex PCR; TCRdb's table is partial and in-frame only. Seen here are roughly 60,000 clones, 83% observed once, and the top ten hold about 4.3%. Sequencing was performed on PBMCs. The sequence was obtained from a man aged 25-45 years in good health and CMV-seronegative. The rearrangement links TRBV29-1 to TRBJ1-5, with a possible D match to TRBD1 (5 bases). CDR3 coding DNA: TGCAGCGGCGCCCTGACAGCGACTTATCAGCCCCAGCATTTT. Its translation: CSGALTATYQPQHF.